This TCR beta chain originates from a study of CD8+ T cells in alopecia areata. Study-level information: Percent of scalp involved defined treated patients' severity scores. Study-wide results and caveats: Researchers reported that TCR sharing among patients proved less clear than in mice, possibly HLA-linked. Tofacitinib did not eliminate many expanded lesional clones from scalp or blood. Researchers report lesional scalp, most notably alopecia totalis/universalis, outstripped normal scalp in clonality.

Treatment given: oral pan-JAK inhibitor, 5-10 mg twice daily. In each case, RNA was isolated and then reverse transcribed into cDNA as the sequencing template. TCRdb's copy holds only in-frame clones and misses some; the assay was immunoSEQ multiplex PCR. The sample holds 95,000 to 110,000 clones, over 75% seen once. Germline V gene lookup returns CDR1 SGHVS and CDR2 FQNEAQ. The CDR3 totals 13 residues. Trimming removed 2 bases from V and 9 bases from J, with 11 bases in between. As to this clone: Its matching antigen is unknown.

V is TRBV7-8 and J is TRBJ2-1; D is unresolved. Sequencing used CD8+ T cells sorted from blood, obtained between weeks 30 and 35, from a patient treated with tofacitinib. The source of this sequence is a human donor with alopecia areata. This CDR3 is CASSLSVWSEQFF. CDR3 nucleotide sequence: TGTGCCAGCAGCTTAAGTGTCTGGTCTGAGCAGTTCTTC.